The present T cell receptor (beta chain) was sequenced within a study of a mutant IDH1 vaccine in newly diagnosed glioma. Here immunoSEQ multiplex PCR was the method, and the copy in TCRdb shows in-frame clones only, minus some. Among just under 95,000 clones listed, approximately 83% were seen once. Time point noted: baseline, week 1 (first vaccination visit). Treatment defined: pre-vaccination baseline after standard-of-care therapy. The sequence was obtained from a woman in her forties or fifties with glioma. The material was PBMCs, obtained from a glioma patient treated with radiotherapy, temozolomide or both.

The CDR3 reads CASSPGLESTDTQYF. CDR3 DNA: TGTGCCAGCTCACCAGGACTCGAAAGCACAGATACGCAGTATTTT. This chain connects TRBV18 to TRBJ2-3; D is perhaps TRBD2 (5 bases). The CDR3 contains 15 residues. Germline CDR1 KGHSH, CDR2 LQKENI. The V end lost 2 bases, the J end lost 0 bases, and 9 bases lay between the germline ends.